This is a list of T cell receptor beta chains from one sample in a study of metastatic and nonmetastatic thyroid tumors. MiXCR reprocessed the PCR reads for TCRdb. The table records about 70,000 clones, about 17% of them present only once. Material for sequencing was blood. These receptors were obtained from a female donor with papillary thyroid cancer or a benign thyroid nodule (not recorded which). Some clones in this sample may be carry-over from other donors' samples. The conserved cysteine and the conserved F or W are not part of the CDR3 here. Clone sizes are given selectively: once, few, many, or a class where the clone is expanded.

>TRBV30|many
AWRWRGETQY
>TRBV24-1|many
ATSDPTSGRYEQY
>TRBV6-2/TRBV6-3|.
ASSYLHQRGTQY
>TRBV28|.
ASRTPGQPPLD
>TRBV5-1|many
ASSPPPGANTEAF
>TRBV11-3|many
ASSLLWTEAQQETQY
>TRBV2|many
ASRPGQVETGELF
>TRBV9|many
ASSVSGNYNEQF
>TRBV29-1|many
SVDPTSGRALDTQY
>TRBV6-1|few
ASSLESSSFQQY
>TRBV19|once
AISEPGQGVAGDLF
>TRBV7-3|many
ASSLQRDSGELF
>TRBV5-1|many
ASSSLGYEQY
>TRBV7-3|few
ASSLKGGAPSGRTWGEQY
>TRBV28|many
ASSLGQYSNQPQH